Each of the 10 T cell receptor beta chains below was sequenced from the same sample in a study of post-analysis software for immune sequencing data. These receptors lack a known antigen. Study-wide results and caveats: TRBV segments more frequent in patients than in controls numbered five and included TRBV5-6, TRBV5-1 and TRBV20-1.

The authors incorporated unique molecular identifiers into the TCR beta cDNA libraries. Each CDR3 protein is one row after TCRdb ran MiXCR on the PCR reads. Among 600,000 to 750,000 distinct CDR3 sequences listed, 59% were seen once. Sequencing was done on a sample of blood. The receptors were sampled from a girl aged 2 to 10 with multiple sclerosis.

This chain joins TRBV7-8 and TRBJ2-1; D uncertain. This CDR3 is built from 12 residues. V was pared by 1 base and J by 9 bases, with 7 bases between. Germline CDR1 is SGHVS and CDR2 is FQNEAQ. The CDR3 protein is CASSLDQIEQFF. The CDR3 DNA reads TGTGCCAGCAGCTTAGATCAAATTGAGCAGTTCTTC.

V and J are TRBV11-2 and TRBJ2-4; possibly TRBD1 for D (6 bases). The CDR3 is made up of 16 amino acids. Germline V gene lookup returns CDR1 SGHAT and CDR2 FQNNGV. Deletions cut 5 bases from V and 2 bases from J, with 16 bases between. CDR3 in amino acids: CASSKYQGPSKNIQYF. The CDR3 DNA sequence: TGTGCCAGCAGCAAGTACCAGGGGCCGTCCAAAAACATTCAGTACTTC.

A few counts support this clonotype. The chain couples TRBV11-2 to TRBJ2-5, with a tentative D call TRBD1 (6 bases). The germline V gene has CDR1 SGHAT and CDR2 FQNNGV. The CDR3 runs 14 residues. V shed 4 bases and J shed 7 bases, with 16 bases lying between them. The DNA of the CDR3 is TGTGCCAGCAGCTGGGACACCCGACGGAGGACCCAGTACTTC. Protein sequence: CASSWDTRRRTQYF.

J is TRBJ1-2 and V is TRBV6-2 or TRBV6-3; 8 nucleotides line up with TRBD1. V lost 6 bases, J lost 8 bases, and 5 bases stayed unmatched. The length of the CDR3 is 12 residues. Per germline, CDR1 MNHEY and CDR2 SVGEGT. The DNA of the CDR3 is TGTGCCAGCAGGACAGGGGCTGGAGGCTACACCTTC. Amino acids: CASRTGAGGYTF.

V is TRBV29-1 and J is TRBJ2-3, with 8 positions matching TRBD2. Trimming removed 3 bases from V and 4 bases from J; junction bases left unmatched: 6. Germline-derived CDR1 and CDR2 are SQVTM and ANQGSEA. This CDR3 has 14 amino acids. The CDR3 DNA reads TGCAGCGTTGATAAGCGGGGGTCCCCAGATACGCAGTATTTT. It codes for CSVDKRGSPDTQYF.

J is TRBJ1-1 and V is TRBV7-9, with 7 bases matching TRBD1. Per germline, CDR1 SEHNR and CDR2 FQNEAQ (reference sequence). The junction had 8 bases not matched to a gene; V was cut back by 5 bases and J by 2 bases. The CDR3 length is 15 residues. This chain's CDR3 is CASSARGQANTEAFF. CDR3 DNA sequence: TGTGCCAGCAGCGCTCGTGGACAGGCTAACACTGAAGCTTTCTTT. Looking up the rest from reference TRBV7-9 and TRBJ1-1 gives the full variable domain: DTGVSQNPRHKITKRGQNVTFRCDPISEHNRLYWYRQTLGQGPEFLTYFQNEAQLEKSRLLSDRFSAERPKGSFSTLEIQRTEQGDSAMYLCASSARGQANTEAFFGQGTRLTVV.

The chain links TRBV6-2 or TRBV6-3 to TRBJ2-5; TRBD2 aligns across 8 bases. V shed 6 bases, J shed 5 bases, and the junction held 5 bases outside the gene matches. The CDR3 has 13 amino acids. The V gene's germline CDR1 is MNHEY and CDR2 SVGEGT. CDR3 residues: CASSTGGDETQYF. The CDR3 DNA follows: TGTGCCAGCAGCACGGGGGGGGACGAGACCCAGTACTTC.

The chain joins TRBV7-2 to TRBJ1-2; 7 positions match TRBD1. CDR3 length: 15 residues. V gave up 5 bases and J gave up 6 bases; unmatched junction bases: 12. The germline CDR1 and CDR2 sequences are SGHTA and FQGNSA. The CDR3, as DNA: TGTGCCAGCAGCATCCGGGGACAGAGGAAAAATGGCTACACCTTC. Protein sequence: CASSIRGQRKNGYTF.

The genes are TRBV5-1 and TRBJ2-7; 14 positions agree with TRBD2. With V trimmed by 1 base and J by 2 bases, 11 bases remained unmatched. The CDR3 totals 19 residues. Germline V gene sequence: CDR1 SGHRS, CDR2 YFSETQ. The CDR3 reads CASSLLGTSGSAVPYEQYF. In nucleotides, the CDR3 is TGCGCCAGCAGCTTGTTAGGGACTAGCGGGAGTGCGGTCCCCTACGAGCAGTACTTC.

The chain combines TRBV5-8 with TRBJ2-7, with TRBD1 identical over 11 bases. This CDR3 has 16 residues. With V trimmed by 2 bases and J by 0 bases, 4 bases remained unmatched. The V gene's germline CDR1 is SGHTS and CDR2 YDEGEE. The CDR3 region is CASSLPGTGGSYEQYF. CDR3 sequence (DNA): TGTGCCAGCAGCTTACCCGGGACAGGGGGCTCCTACGAGCAGTACTTC.